This TCR beta chain was documented in a study of beta chain features in type 1 diabetes. Study-wide findings and caveats: cDNA-based sequencing might over-represent cells highly expressing TCR. VDJ junctions from patients with type 1 diabetes contained fewer insertions and more deletions.

The CDR3 runs 15 residues. V lost 3 bases, J lost 7 bases, and 16 bases lay in between. Germline V gene data show CDR1 as PRHDT and CDR2 as FYEKMQ (reference sequence). As to this clone: Its target is unknown.

Reverse transcribing all isolated RNA meant expressed TCRB transcripts were sequenced. Clones were sequenced by immunoSEQ multiplex PCR, and TCRdb holds only the in-frame ones, with some missing. The table shows just over 450,000 clones, with about 32% occurring only once. This clonotype originated in a young man in good health. V is TRBV13 and J is TRBJ2-1; perhaps TRBD2 as D (6 bases). Sequenced input: naive CD4+ T cells from blood. CDR3 residues: CASSLSSGSRNEQFF. CDR3 bases: TGTGCCAGCAGCTTGTCGTCCGGGAGTAGGAATGAGCAGTTCTTC.